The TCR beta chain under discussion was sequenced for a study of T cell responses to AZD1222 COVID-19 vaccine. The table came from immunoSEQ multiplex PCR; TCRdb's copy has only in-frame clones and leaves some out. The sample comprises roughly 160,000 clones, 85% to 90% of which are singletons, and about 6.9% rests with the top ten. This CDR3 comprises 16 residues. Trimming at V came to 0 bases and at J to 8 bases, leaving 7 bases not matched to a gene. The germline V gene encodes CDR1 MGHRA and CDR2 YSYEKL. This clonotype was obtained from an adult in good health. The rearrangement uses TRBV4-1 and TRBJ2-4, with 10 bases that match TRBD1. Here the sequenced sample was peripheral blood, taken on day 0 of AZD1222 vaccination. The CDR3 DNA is TGCGCCAGCAGCCAAGATTGGGGGGACAGGGGAGACATTCAGTACTTC. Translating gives CASSQDWGDRGDIQYF.